These T cell receptor beta chains were read from a single sample in a study of blood T cell repertoires in COVID-19. Data came from immunoSEQ multiplex PCR; TCRdb stores just in-frame clones and leaves some out. Of about 68,000 clones detected, 80% to 90% appear once; the ten largest clones hold roughly 2.3%. The sequenced sample was peripheral blood. These TCRs come from a human donor in a cohort sampled during active COVID-19. Each CDR3 is given with its conserved first and last residue. The D gene is left open where the match is weak. Size values are once, few and many counts, or a class for expanded clones, and some rows have none.

j_call: TRBJ2-1; d_call: -; clone_size: -; v_call: TRBV18; cdr3_aa: CASSPRAGSNEQFF; cdr3_nt: TGTGCCAGCTCACCGCGGGCGGGTTCCAATGAGCAGTTCTTC
j_call: TRBJ1-5; d_call: TRBD1; clone_size: -; v_call: TRBV5-6; cdr3_aa: CASSQWAGGSPQHF; cdr3_nt: TGTGCCAGCAGCCAGTGGGCAGGGGGATCGCCCCAGCATTTT
j_call: TRBJ2-1; d_call: -; clone_size: -; v_call: TRBV28; cdr3_aa: CASSSGGPGGEQFF; cdr3_nt: TGTGCCAGCAGTTCGGGGGGCCCCGGCGGTGAGCAGTTCTTC
j_call: TRBJ2-7; d_call: TRBD2; clone_size: few; v_call: TRBV7-2; cdr3_aa: CASSRFSGSNEQYF; cdr3_nt: TGTGCCAGCAGCCGCTTTAGCGGGAGTAATGAGCAGTACTTC
j_call: TRBJ2-5; d_call: TRBD1; clone_size: -; v_call: TRBV19; cdr3_aa: CASRSTGGGETQYF; cdr3_nt: TGTGCCAGTAGATCGACAGGGGGCGGCGAGACCCAGTACTTC
j_call: TRBJ1-1; d_call: TRBD1; clone_size: -; v_call: TRBV6-5; cdr3_aa: CASLTGRNTEAFF; cdr3_nt: TGTGCCAGCTTGACAGGGAGGAACACTGAAGCTTTCTTT
j_call: TRBJ1-1; d_call: -; clone_size: -; v_call: TRBV15; cdr3_aa: CATARGMNTEAFF; cdr3_nt: TGTGCCACCGCTAGAGGAATGAACACTGAAGCTTTCTTT
j_call: TRBJ2-7; d_call: TRBD1; clone_size: -; v_call: TRBV23-1; cdr3_aa: CASSQWDRASYEQYF; cdr3_nt: TGCGCCAGCAGTCAGTGGGACAGGGCCTCCTACGAGCAGTACTTC
j_call: TRBJ2-3; d_call: TRBD2; clone_size: -; v_call: TRBV9; cdr3_aa: CASSVPSSGGTDTQYF; cdr3_nt: TGTGCCAGCAGCGTCCCGTCTAGCGGGGGCACAGATACGCAGTATTTT
j_call: TRBJ2-7; d_call: TRBD1; clone_size: -; v_call: TRBV7-2; cdr3_aa: CASSWSTGRDEQYF; cdr3_nt: TGTGCCAGCAGCTGGTCGACAGGGCGGGACGAGCAGTACTTC
j_call: TRBJ2-3; d_call: TRBD2; clone_size: -; v_call: TRBV27; cdr3_aa: CASSFLGTSGRDTQYF; cdr3_nt: TGTGCCAGCAGTTTCCTCGGGACTAGCGGGAGAGATACGCAGTATTTT
j_call: TRBJ2-6; d_call: TRBD1; clone_size: -; v_call: TRBV7-3; cdr3_aa: CASSSGTVFSGANVLTF; cdr3_nt: TGTGCCAGCAGCTCAGGGACAGTTTTCTCTGGGGCCAACGTCCTGACTTTC
j_call: TRBJ1-1; d_call: -; clone_size: -; v_call: TRBV2; cdr3_aa: CASLDTRAEAFF; cdr3_nt: TGTGCCAGCCTTGACACTAGGGCTGAAGCTTTCTTT
j_call: TRBJ2-1; d_call: -; clone_size: -; v_call: TRBV7-2; cdr3_aa: CASGGAWVRNEQFF; cdr3_nt: TGTGCCAGCGGGGGGGCATGGGTTCGCAATGAGCAGTTCTTC
j_call: TRBJ2-2; d_call: -; clone_size: -; v_call: TRBV19; cdr3_aa: CASSSPGQNTGELFF; cdr3_nt: TGTGCCAGTAGTAGCCCGGGACAGAACACCGGGGAGCTGTTTTTT
j_call: TRBJ1-1; d_call: TRBD1; clone_size: -; v_call: TRBV19; cdr3_aa: CASTKARTGGNTEAFF; cdr3_nt: TGTGCCAGTACCAAGGCCCGGACAGGAGGTAACACTGAAGCTTTCTTT
j_call: TRBJ2-2; d_call: TRBD1; clone_size: -; v_call: TRBV30; cdr3_aa: CAWGPGTGVSGELFF; cdr3_nt: TGTGCCTGGGGGCCGGGGACAGGGGTATCCGGGGAGCTGTTTTTT
j_call: TRBJ2-7; d_call: -; clone_size: -; v_call: TRBV2; cdr3_aa: CASSVYEQYF; cdr3_nt: TGTGCCAGCAGCGTCTACGAGCAGTACTTC
j_call: TRBJ1-6; d_call: -; clone_size: -; v_call: TRBV3-1/TRBV3-2; cdr3_aa: CASSQARGSPLHF; cdr3_nt: TGTGCCAGCAGCCAAGCTAGGGGATCACCCCTCCACTTT
j_call: TRBJ2-2; d_call: TRBD1; clone_size: -; v_call: TRBV5-4; cdr3_aa: CASSPGQGAPTGELFF; cdr3_nt: TGTGCCAGCAGCCCGGGACAGGGGGCGCCTACCGGGGAGCTGTTTTTT
j_call: TRBJ1-5; d_call: -; clone_size: -; v_call: TRBV6-5; cdr3_aa: CASSKRFNQPQHF; cdr3_nt: TGTGCCAGCAGTAAGAGATTCAATCAGCCCCAGCATTTT
j_call: TRBJ2-7; d_call: -; clone_size: once; v_call: TRBV21-1; cdr3_aa: CASRDRGPSAYYEQYF; cdr3_nt: TGTGCCAGCAGGGACAGAGGGCCATCGGCGTACTACGAGCAGTACTTC
j_call: TRBJ2-7; d_call: -; clone_size: -; v_call: TRBV6-5; cdr3_aa: CATAVGGGEQYF; cdr3_nt: TGTGCCACCGCCGTAGGAGGCGGGGAGCAGTACTTC
j_call: TRBJ2-7; d_call: TRBD1; clone_size: -; v_call: TRBV2; cdr3_aa: CASRRTGNSYEQYF; cdr3_nt: TGTGCCAGCAGACGGACAGGGAACTCCTACGAGCAGTACTTC
j_call: TRBJ1-1; d_call: -; clone_size: -; v_call: TRBV3-1/TRBV3-2; cdr3_aa: CASSQDSLVFDAFF; cdr3_nt: TGTGCCAGCAGCCAGGACAGCCTCGTTTTTGACGCTTTCTTT
j_call: TRBJ2-7; d_call: -; clone_size: -; v_call: TRBV7-2; cdr3_aa: CASSKDKKMNEQYF; cdr3_nt: TGTGCCAGCAGCAAGGACAAGAAGATGAACGAGCAGTACTTC
j_call: TRBJ2-5; d_call: -; clone_size: -; v_call: TRBV28; cdr3_aa: CASNIGGRVRGGTQYF; cdr3_nt: TGTGCCAGCAACATCGGGGGAAGGGTCCGAGGAGGGACCCAGTACTTC
j_call: TRBJ2-4; d_call: -; clone_size: -; v_call: TRBV6-2/TRBV6-3; cdr3_aa: CASSFRGNMLNIQYF; cdr3_nt: TGTGCCAGCAGTTTCAGGGGTAATATGTTAAACATTCAGTACTTC
j_call: TRBJ1-2; d_call: -; clone_size: -; v_call: TRBV4-1; cdr3_aa: CASQGYGYGYTF; cdr3_nt: TGCGCCAGCCAGGGTTACGGCTATGGCTACACCTTC
j_call: TRBJ2-1; d_call: -; clone_size: -; v_call: TRBV28; cdr3_aa: CASSTRPLYNEQFF; cdr3_nt: TGTGCCAGCAGTACTAGGCCCCTCTACAATGAGCAGTTCTTC
j_call: TRBJ2-1; d_call: TRBD1; clone_size: -; v_call: TRBV5-1; cdr3_aa: CASSLGGLGTAYNEQFF; cdr3_nt: TGCGCCAGCAGCTTGGGTGGTTTAGGGACAGCCTACAATGAGCAGTTCTTC
j_call: TRBJ1-5; d_call: -; clone_size: -; v_call: TRBV7-6; cdr3_aa: CASSRQVNQPQHF; cdr3_nt: TGTGCCAGCAGCAGACAGGTCAATCAGCCCCAGCATTTT
j_call: TRBJ1-4; d_call: -; clone_size: -; v_call: TRBV3-1/TRBV3-2; cdr3_aa: CASRQSNNEKLFF; cdr3_nt: TGTGCCAGCAGACAGAGTAATAATGAAAAACTGTTTTTT
j_call: TRBJ2-5; d_call: TRBD2; clone_size: -; v_call: TRBV5-1; cdr3_aa: CASSSQAGRQETQYF; cdr3_nt: TGCGCCAGCAGCTCCCAAGCGGGGAGGCAAGAGACCCAGTACTTC
j_call: TRBJ1-4; d_call: -; clone_size: -; v_call: TRBV5-1; cdr3_aa: CASRLGMGSTNEKLFF; cdr3_nt: TGCGCCAGCAGACTTGGTATGGGCTCCACTAATGAAAAACTGTTTTTT
j_call: TRBJ2-1; d_call: -; clone_size: -; v_call: TRBV5-1; cdr3_aa: CASSRDRADEQFF; cdr3_nt: TGCGCCAGCAGCCGCGACAGAGCAGATGAGCAGTTCTTC
j_call: TRBJ1-6; d_call: TRBD1; clone_size: -; v_call: TRBV18; cdr3_aa: CASSPGQGRSPLHF; cdr3_nt: TGTGCCAGCTCACCGGGACAGGGCAGGTCACCCCTCCACTTT
j_call: TRBJ2-7; d_call: TRBD2; clone_size: -; v_call: TRBV28; cdr3_aa: CASSLATSGSSYEQYF; cdr3_nt: TGTGCCAGCAGCCTGGCGACTAGCGGCAGCTCCTACGAGCAGTACTTC
j_call: TRBJ1-1; d_call: -; clone_size: -; v_call: TRBV11-2; cdr3_aa: CASSRTGQKNTEAFF; cdr3_nt: TGTGCCAGCAGCCGAACCGGACAGAAAAACACTGAAGCTTTCTTT
j_call: TRBJ1-1; d_call: TRBD1; clone_size: -; v_call: TRBV3-1/TRBV3-2; cdr3_aa: CASSPYRGTGGTEAFF; cdr3_nt: TGTGCCAGCAGCCCTTACAGAGGGACAGGGGGTACTGAAGCTTTCTTT
j_call: TRBJ1-2; d_call: -; clone_size: -; v_call: TRBV28; cdr3_aa: CASMSDEQGYGYTF; cdr3_nt: TGTGCCAGCATGTCGGACGAGCAGGGCTATGGCTACACCTTC
j_call: TRBJ1-2; d_call: -; clone_size: -; v_call: TRBV5-1; cdr3_aa: CASSLDPAGGYTF; cdr3_nt: TGCGCCAGCAGCCTAGACCCGGCCGGTGGCTACACCTTC
j_call: TRBJ2-2; d_call: -; clone_size: once; v_call: TRBV5-1; cdr3_aa: CASSPLQTYTGELFF; cdr3_nt: TGCGCCAGCAGCCCGCTCCAAACTTACACCGGGGAGCTGTTTTTT
j_call: TRBJ1-6; d_call: -; clone_size: -; v_call: TRBV19; cdr3_aa: CASRHRVDSPLHF; cdr3_nt: TGTGCCAGTAGACACAGGGTTGATTCACCCCTCCACTTT
j_call: TRBJ2-1; d_call: -; clone_size: -; v_call: TRBV3-1/TRBV3-2; cdr3_aa: CASSQDKWSGSSYNEQFF; cdr3_nt: TGTGCCAGCAGCCAAGATAAGTGGAGCGGTAGCTCCTACAATGAGCAGTTCTTC
j_call: TRBJ2-2; d_call: -; clone_size: -; v_call: TRBV4-1; cdr3_aa: CASSHPAGLRELFF; cdr3_nt: TGCGCCAGCAGCCATCCCGCCGGGTTGAGGGAGCTGTTTTTT
j_call: TRBJ2-3; d_call: TRBD2; clone_size: -; v_call: TRBV19; cdr3_aa: CASSISGGSTDTQYF; cdr3_nt: TGTGCCAGTAGTATCAGCGGGGGGAGTACAGATACGCAGTATTTT
j_call: TRBJ1-2; d_call: -; clone_size: -; v_call: TRBV28; cdr3_aa: CASSLPLSGGRYGYTF; cdr3_nt: TGTGCCAGCAGTTTACCCCTCTCGGGGGGGAGGTATGGCTACACCTTC
j_call: TRBJ2-5; d_call: TRBD2; clone_size: -; v_call: TRBV7-2; cdr3_aa: CASSWVAGSQETQYF; cdr3_nt: TGTGCCAGCAGCTGGGTAGCGGGGTCTCAAGAGACCCAGTACTTC
j_call: TRBJ2-7; d_call: TRBD2; clone_size: once; v_call: TRBV5-8; cdr3_aa: CASSSLAGDPYEQYF; cdr3_nt: TGTGCCAGCAGCTCCCTAGCGGGAGATCCCTACGAGCAGTACTTC
j_call: TRBJ1-1; d_call: TRBD1; clone_size: -; v_call: TRBV6-6; cdr3_aa: CASSPLPGQGAATEAFF; cdr3_nt: TGTGCCAGCAGTCCCCTGCCGGGACAGGGGGCGGCCACTGAAGCTTTCTTT
j_call: TRBJ2-7; d_call: -; clone_size: once; v_call: TRBV21-1; cdr3_aa: CASSKARLAGLYEQYF; cdr3_nt: TGTGCCAGCAGCAAAGCGCGGCTAGCGGGACTCTACGAGCAGTACTTC